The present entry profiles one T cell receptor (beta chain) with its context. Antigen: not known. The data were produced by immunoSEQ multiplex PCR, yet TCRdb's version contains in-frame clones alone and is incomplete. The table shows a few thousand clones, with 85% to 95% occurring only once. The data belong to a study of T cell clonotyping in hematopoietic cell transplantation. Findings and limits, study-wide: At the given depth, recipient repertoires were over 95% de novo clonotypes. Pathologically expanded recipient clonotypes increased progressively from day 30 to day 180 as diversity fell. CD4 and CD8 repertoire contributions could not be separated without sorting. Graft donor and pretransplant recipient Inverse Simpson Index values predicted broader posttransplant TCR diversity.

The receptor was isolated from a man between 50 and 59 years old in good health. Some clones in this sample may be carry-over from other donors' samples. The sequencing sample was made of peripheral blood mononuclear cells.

The CDR3 DNA reads TGCGCCAGCAGCTTGGTGACAGCCTATGGCTACACCTTC. Its protein product is CASSLVTAYGYTF. V is TRBV5-1 and J is TRBJ1-2; D is perhaps TRBD1 (5 bases). V was clipped by 0 bases and J by 4 bases, with 7 bases between them. The CDR3 is 13 amino acids. The germline V gene has CDR1 SGHRS and CDR2 YFSETQ.